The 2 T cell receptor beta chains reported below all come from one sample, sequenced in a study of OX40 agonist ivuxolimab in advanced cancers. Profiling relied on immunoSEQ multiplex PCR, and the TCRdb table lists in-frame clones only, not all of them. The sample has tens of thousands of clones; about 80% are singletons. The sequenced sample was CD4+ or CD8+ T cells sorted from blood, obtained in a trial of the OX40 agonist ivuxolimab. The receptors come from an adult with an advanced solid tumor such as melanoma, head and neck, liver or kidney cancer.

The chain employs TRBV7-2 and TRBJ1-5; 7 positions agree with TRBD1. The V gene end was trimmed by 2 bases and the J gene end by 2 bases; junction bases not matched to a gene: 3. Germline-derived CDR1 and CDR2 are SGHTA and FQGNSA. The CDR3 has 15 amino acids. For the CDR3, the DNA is TGTGCCAGCAGCTTAACAGGGGACCGCAATCAGCCCCAGCATTTT. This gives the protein CASSLTGDRNQPQHF.

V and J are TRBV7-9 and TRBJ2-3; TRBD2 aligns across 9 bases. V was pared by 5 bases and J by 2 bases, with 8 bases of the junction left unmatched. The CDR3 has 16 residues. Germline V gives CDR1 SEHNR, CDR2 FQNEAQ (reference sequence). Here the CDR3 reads CASSTFSGRNTDTQYF. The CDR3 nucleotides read TGTGCCAGCAGCACCTTTAGCGGGAGAAACACAGATACGCAGTATTTT.